The 2 T cell receptor beta chains in this list originate from one sample, sequenced in a study of cytomegalovirus exposure and HLA in healthy donors. Sequenced by immunoSEQ multiplex PCR; TCRdb stores in-frame clones only, minus some. The sample has about 220,000 clones; approximately 80% are singletons. Sequenced sample: PBMCs. The source of these receptors is a woman aged 25 to 45 in good health and CMV-seropositive.

This clone has a count of ten or more. The V call is TRBV11-2, the J call TRBJ2-5; D gene ambiguous. This CDR3 contains 16 residues. Trimming took 1 base from V and 5 from J, leaving 17 bases between them. In germline, CDR1 is SGHAT, CDR2 FQNNGV. CDR3 protein: CASSLVTPGPGETQYF. The DNA of the CDR3 is TGTGCCAGCAGCTTAGTCACCCCAGGCCCTGGGGAGACCCAGTACTTC.

The chain carries TRBV5-1 and TRBJ2-1; D remains ambiguous. Germline CDR1 and CDR2: SGHRS and YFSETQ. The CDR3 consists of 15 residues. V lost 1 base to trimming and J lost 5 bases, with 13 bases between them. The CDR3 DNA reads TGCGCCAGCAGCTTGTTGACACAGTCTCACAATGAGCAGTTCTTC. The encoded protein is CASSLLTQSHNEQFF. The full variable domain, rest sourced from reference TRBV5-1 and TRBJ2-1, is KAGVTQTPRYLIKTRGQQVTLSCSPISGHRSVSWYQQTPGQGLQFLFEYFSETQRNKGNFPGRFSGRQFSNSRSEMNVSTLELGDSALYLCASSLLTQSHNEQFFGPGTRLTVL.